This T cell receptor (beta chain) was retrieved from a study of PD-L1 blockade in urothelial cancer. Study context: Treatment start was followed by blood analysis at 3 weeks (second dose) and again at 6 weeks.

This CDR3 has 13 amino acids. Trimming left V 0 bases short and J 3 bases short, with 5 bases between. Germline V gene data show CDR1 as MNHEY and CDR2 as SVGAGI. The protocol was immunoSEQ multiplex PCR, while the TCRdb copy is restricted to in-frame clones and leaves out a portion. The profile covers fewer than 80,000 clones, with 81% appearing a single time and 3.2% taken by the ten largest. Time point defined: pretreatment peripheral blood. Individual patients had between 1 and 8 samples, taken pretreatment and on-treatment. This TCR derives from a man in his 70s with urothelial cancer. The sample in question was PBMCs, obtained around atezolizumab (anti-PD-L1) treatment. The chain combines TRBV6-5 with TRBJ1-1; D is unresolved. CDR3 residues: CASSYSPDTEAFF. The CDR3 DNA reads as TGTGCCAGCAGTTACTCTCCGGACACTGAAGCTTTCTTT.